The 21 T cell receptor beta chains below all came from one sample that was sequenced in a study of blood T cell repertoires in COVID-19. Assay: immunoSEQ multiplex PCR; the TCRdb copy retains only in-frame clones and omits some. The table shows 120,000 to 150,000 clones, with around four fifths occurring only once. Sample: peripheral blood. All receptors come from a human donor in a cohort sampled during active COVID-19.

This chain connects TRBV19 to TRBJ1-1, with a possible D match to TRBD1 (6 bases). The V end was cut by 7 bases, the J end by 5 bases, with 17 bases between. Germline V gene lookup returns CDR1 LNHDA and CDR2 SQIVND (reference sequence). CDR3 length equals 14 residues. CDR3 DNA: TGTGCCAGTACCAACCTTGGGGGGGCAACTGAAGCTTTCTTT. Translation gives CASTNLGGATEAFF. The full variable domain, with the rest looked up from reference TRBV19 and TRBJ1-1, is DGGITQSPKYLFRKEGQNVTLSCEQNLNHDAMYWYRQDPGQGLRLIYYSQIVNDFQKGDIAEGYSVSREKKESFPLTVTSAQKNPTAFYLCASTNLGGATEAFFGQGTRLTVV.

The rearrangement joins TRBV7-2 to TRBJ1-4; 8 nucleotides line up with TRBD1. The V gene end was trimmed by 5 bases and the J gene end by 7 bases; junction bases not matched to a gene: 9. The CDR3 loop spans 15 amino acids. Germline CDR1 is SGHTA and CDR2 is FQGNSA. The CDR3 here is CASSPRTGRGEKLFF. Here the CDR3 DNA reads TGTGCCAGCAGCCCGAGGACAGGGCGCGGTGAAAAACTGTTTTTT.

The CDR3 spells CASSTGGFTNEKLFF. The CDR3 nucleotides are TGTGCCAGCTCAACAGGGGGCTTTACTAATGAAAAACTGTTTTTT. J is TRBJ1-4 and V is TRBV18; 9 nucleotides agree with TRBD1. The CDR3 is made up of 15 amino acids. J was trimmed by 2 bases and V by 5 bases; bases with no gene match: 3. Germline lookup yields CDR1 KGHSH and CDR2 LQKENI.

This clone was observed once. This chain uses TRBV24-1 with TRBJ1-2, with TRBD1 matching over 7 bases. The germline V gene has CDR1 KGHDR and CDR2 SFDVKD. J lost 4 bases, V lost 4 bases, and 8 bases had no gene match. The CDR3 spans 15 residues. The CDR3 bases are TGTGCCACCAGTGACCCTGGACAGGCAACCTATGGCTACACCTTC. Encoded protein: CATSDPGQATYGYTF.

The chain recombines TRBV19 with TRBJ2-1; 7 nucleotides agree with TRBD2. This CDR3 spans 16 amino acids. Per the germline V gene, CDR1 is LNHDA and CDR2 is SQIVND (reference sequence). The J segment lost 8 bases and the V segment lost 7 bases, leaving 17 bases of the junction unmatched. The CDR3 loop reads CASMGYRDGGTHEQFF. CDR3 coding DNA: TGTGCCAGTATGGGTTATCGGGACGGGGGGACTCATGAGCAGTTCTTC.

V is TRBV6-5 and J is TRBJ1-2; 7 nucleotides line up with TRBD1. Losses at the gene ends were 0 bases for V and 2 bases for J; bases not matched to a gene: 3. CDR1 is MNHEY, CDR2 SVGAGI, per germline. The CDR3 has 15 residues. The CDR3 loop reads CASSYSRQGNYGYTF. For the CDR3, the DNA is TGTGCCAGCAGTTACTCCCGACAGGGAAACTATGGCTACACCTTC.

This clone was picked up one time. The V call is TRBV5-4, the J call TRBJ1-3, with TRBD1 identical over 7 bases. Trimming took 0 bases from V and 4 from J; bases not matched to a gene: 4. CDR3 length equals 15 residues. The germline V gene has CDR1 SGHNT and CDR2 YYREEE (reference sequence). DNA for the CDR3: TGTGCCAGCAGCTTGGAGGGGGCGCGGGGAAACACCATATATTTT. Translated: CASSLEGARGNTIYF.

V is TRBV6-2 or TRBV6-3 and J is TRBJ1-5; no firm D call. Germline CDR1 is MNHEY and CDR2 is SVGEGT. The CDR3 sequence is 13 residues long. Trimming took 5 bases from V and 9 from J, leaving 14 bases between them. This CDR3 is CASSARGERPQHF. The CDR3 coding sequence is TGTGCCAGCAGTGCCCGCGGGGAGCGGCCCCAGCATTTT.

V and J are TRBV7-2 and TRBJ2-1; D not resolved. V was clipped by 4 bases and J by 2 bases, with 12 bases between them. Germline assignment: CDR1 SGHTA and CDR2 FQGNSA. The CDR3 consists of 15 residues. CDR3 protein: CASSSYGGPYNEQFF. CDR3 bases: TGTGCCAGCAGCTCCTATGGTGGGCCCTACAATGAGCAGTTCTTC.

The rearrangement links TRBV7-2 to TRBJ2-3, with D maybe TRBD2 (6 bases). The CDR3 extends over 15 amino acids. In germline, CDR1 is SGHTA, CDR2 FQGNSA. Trimming left V 1 base short and J 0 bases short, with 8 bases between. CDR3 bases: TGTGCCAGCAGCTTAGGGGGGACTAGCACAGATACGCAGTATTTT. Its protein product is CASSLGGTSTDTQYF. Variable domain in full (rest from reference TRBV7-2 and TRBJ2-3): GAGVSQSPSNKVTEKGKDVELRCDPISGHTALYWYRQSLGQGLEFLIYFQGNSAPDKSGLPSDRFSAERTGGSVSTLTIQRTQQEDSAVYLCASSLGGTSTDTQYFGPGTRLTVL.

This clone was detected only a few times. The rearrangement uses TRBV2 and TRBJ2-5, with TRBD1 as a possible D gene (5 bases). This CDR3 comprises 14 residues. V lost 7 bases, J lost 5 bases, and 17 bases lay in between. From germline, CDR1 is SNHLY and CDR2 FYNNEI. As DNA, the CDR3 is TGTGCCAGCATTCATCGGGCAGGGAAGGAGACCCAGTACTTC. Protein sequence: CASIHRAGKETQYF.

The rearrangement joins TRBV19 to TRBJ2-7; a possible D gene is TRBD1 (6 bases). Looked up from germline, CDR1 is LNHDA and CDR2 is SQIVND (reference sequence). The CDR3 contains 14 residues. Trimming removed 10 bases at V and 6 bases at J, with 22 bases between. Here the CDR3 reads CATSLPGQGGEQYF. CDR3 nucleotides: TGTGCCACCTCTCTCCCGGGACAAGGGGGCGAGCAGTACTTC.

CDR3 bases: TGTGCCAGCAGCCCCCACAGGGACTATGGCTACACCTTC. It is translated as CASSPHRDYGYTF. V gene TRBV6-5 combines with J gene TRBJ1-2, with a tentative D call TRBD1 (6 bases). The CDR3 spans 13 residues. The germline V gene has CDR1 MNHEY and CDR2 SVGAGI. V lost 6 bases and J lost 3, with 11 bases in between.

This clone has only one observation. The rearrangement links TRBV3-1 (or the pseudogene TRBV3-2) to TRBJ1-4, with D unclear. V lost 5 bases, J lost 1 base, and 11 bases lay in between. Germline loops: CDR1 LGHDT, CDR2 YNNKEL (reference sequence). The CDR3 is made up of 15 amino acids. CDR3 protein: CASSIWRGTNEKLFF. DNA of the CDR3: TGTGCCAGCAGCATTTGGCGCGGAACTAATGAAAAACTGTTTTTT.

V gene TRBV7-3 combines with J gene TRBJ2-1, with D perhaps matching TRBD2 (6 bases). Germline-derived CDR1 and CDR2 are SGHTA and FQGTGA. The CDR3 is 16 amino acids. Trimming stripped 4 bases from V and 0 bases from J, with 13 bases between. Here the CDR3 reads CASSSGLHSSYNEQFF. In nucleotides, the CDR3 is TGTGCCAGCAGCTCGGGACTCCATAGCTCCTACAATGAGCAGTTCTTC.

The chain joins TRBV6-1 to TRBJ2-2; no clear D gene. Looked up from germline, CDR1 is MNHNS and CDR2 is SASEGT. With 3 bases removed from V and 7 bases from J, the gap between germline ends came to 9 bases. The CDR3 covers 13 residues. The CDR3 here is CASSEVNFGELFF. DNA of the CDR3: TGTGCCAGCAGTGAGGTGAACTTCGGGGAGCTGTTTTTT.

This clone was counted a few times. V usage is TRBV6-5 and J usage is TRBJ2-2; D gene uncertain. Trimming removed 7 bases at V and 5 bases at J, with 8 bases between. The germline gives CDR1 MNHEY, CDR2 SVGAGI. This CDR3 has 12 residues. This chain's CDR3 is CASTGWTGELFF. CDR3 coding DNA: TGTGCCAGCACAGGATGGACCGGGGAGCTGTTTTTT.

The V gene is TRBV6-2 or TRBV6-3, the J gene TRBJ2-7, with TRBD1 identical over 9 bases. Germline trimming cut 8 bases from V and 0 bases from J; bases unmatched to any gene: 5. The CDR3 is made up of 14 amino acids. Per germline, CDR1 MNHEY and CDR2 SVGEGT. The CDR3 spells CASCLTGGSYEQYF. The DNA of the CDR3 is TGTGCCAGCTGCCTGACAGGGGGCTCCTACGAGCAGTACTTC.

V is TRBV13 and J is TRBJ2-1, with 11 bases identical to TRBD2. CDR3 length equals 16 residues. Germline trimming cut 5 bases from V and 10 bases from J; bases unmatched to any gene: 13. CDR1 is PRHDT, CDR2 FYEKMQ, per germline (reference sequence). The CDR3 coding sequence is TGTGCCAGCAGCCGTCCACTTAGCGGGGGGGCAAGGGAGCAGTTCTTC. Protein product: CASSRPLSGGAREQFF.

The chain links TRBV7-9 to TRBJ1-5; possible D gene TRBD1, 5 bases. Trimming removed 5 bases from V and 2 bases from J, with 13 bases in between. The CDR3 totals 15 residues. Germline V gives CDR1 SEHNR, CDR2 FQNEAQ (reference sequence). CDR3 in amino acids: CASSPLAGGNQPQHF. CDR3 sequence (DNA): TGTGCCAGCAGCCCCCTAGCGGGGGGCAATCAGCCCCAGCATTTT.

The CDR3 DNA is TGTGCCAGCAGACCAGACAGAAACATTCAGTACTTC. This encodes CASRPDRNIQYF. The chain links TRBV28 to TRBJ2-4; TRBD1 might be the D (5 bases). Germline CDR1 reads MDHEN; CDR2 reads SYDVKM. This CDR3 has 12 amino acids. V shed 6 bases and J shed 6 bases, with 9 bases lying between them.